Listed below are T cell receptor beta chains from one sample, sequenced in a study of STAT5B mutations in CD4+ large granular lymphocyte leukemia. TCRdb's table, derived via immunoSEQ multiplex PCR, lists solely in-frame clones and lacks some. The sample lists some 7,700 clones, over 60% occurring once. Sequencing was carried out using PBMCs. These TCRs come from a woman in her fifties or sixties with CD4+ T-cell large granular lymphocyte leukemia. Each CDR3 is given with its conserved first and last residue. Each record gives: CDR3 length, clone size, V gene, J gene, D gene, CDR3 DNA, CDR3 protein. A D gene is named only where the DNA matches it firmly. Clone size is not always given. Where it is, it says once, few, many or a class for expanded clones.

>15|-|TRBV6-5|TRBJ1-5|-
TGTGCCAGCAGTCCCCAGGGAGTAGCGAATCAGCCCCAGCATTTT
CASSPQGVANQPQHF
>14|-|TRBV2|TRBJ2-5|TRBD2
TGTGCCAGCAGCGGACTAGGGCCGGGAGAGACCCAGTACTTC
CASSGLGPGETQYF
>16|-|TRBV19|TRBJ1-4|TRBD1
TGTGCCAGTAAAAGGACAGGGGCTGCAACTAATGAAAAACTGTTTTTT
CASKRTGAATNEKLFF
>15|once|TRBV5-1|TRBJ2-2|TRBD2
TGCGCCAGCAGCTTGGAGAGCGGGAAGGCCGGGGAGCTGTTTTTT
CASSLESGKAGELFF
>13|-|TRBV19|TRBJ1-1|-
TGTGCCAGTAGTACAGAGACAGGTTATACGGCTTTCTTT
CASSTETGYTAFF
>15|-|TRBV4-1|TRBJ1-5|TRBD1
TGCGCCAGCAGCCAAGAGGGGACAGGGAATGTTCCCCAGCATTTT
CASSQEGTGNVPQHF
>13|-|TRBV5-4|TRBJ2-5|-
TGTGCCAGCAGCTTCGAAGGGAGGGAGACCCAGTACTTC
CASSFEGRETQYF
>12|few|TRBV5-1|TRBJ1-2|-
TGCGCCAGCAGCTTGGAGGGCTATGGCTACACCTTC
CASSLEGYGYTF
>16|-|TRBV7-2|TRBJ2-7|-
TGTGCCAGCAGCTTATTCAGTGGGAACCCCCTAGGGGAGCAGTACTTC
CASSLFSGNPLGEQYF
>14|medium-sized|TRBV19|TRBJ2-2|-
TGTGCCAGTAAGGATAGCGTCATGGGCGGGGAGCTGTTTTTT
CASKDSVMGGELFF
>15|once|TRBV5-4|TRBJ2-7|-
TGTGCCAGCAGTCCGGGGCATCGACTCTCATACGAGCAGTACTTC
CASSPGHRLSYEQYF
>15|-|TRBV4-3|TRBJ1-1|TRBD1
TGCGCCAGCAGCCAAGATCTTGGACAGGGCACTGAAGCTTTCTTT
CASSQDLGQGTEAFF
>16|-|TRBV28|TRBJ2-7|-
TGTGCCAGCACCATAGTCTGGGGGCCGGATTCCTACGAGCAGTACTTC
CASTIVWGPDSYEQYF
>13|-|TRBV5-4|TRBJ1-5|-
TGTGCCAGCAGCTCGGGTCCGTATCAGCCCCAGCATTTT
CASSSGPYQPQHF
>15|-|TRBV30|TRBJ2-3|-
TGTGCCTGGAGCGAAGGGACACTGAGGACTCGTCCAAAGTATTTT
CAWSEGTLRTRPKYF
>16|-|TRBV28|TRBJ1-1|-
TGTGCCAGCAGTTTAGTCCTCAGGGCGATGAACACTGAAGCTTTCTTT
CASSLVLRAMNTEAFF
>12|-|TRBV14|TRBJ2-7|-
TGTGCCAGCAGCCAAGATGGCAGGGTTTGGTACTTC
CASSQDGRVWYF
>16|few|TRBV9|TRBJ2-6|-
TGTGCCAGCAGCGTAGGTCATGGGTCTGGGGCCAACGTCCTGACTTTC
CASSVGHGSGANVLTF
>15|-|TRBV7-9|TRBJ2-2|-
TGTGCCAGCCGAGGGCTAGCGAAATCCACCGGGGAGCTGTTTTTT
CASRGLAKSTGELFF
>14|-|TRBV4-1|TRBJ2-7|-
TGCGCCAGCAGCTCCTACCTTTTCTCTTTGGAGCAGTACTTC
CASSSYLFSLEQYF
>13|-|TRBV5-1|TRBJ2-1|TRBD1
TGCGCCAGCAGCTTGGACGACAGGGGTGAGCAGTTCTTC
CASSLDDRGEQFF
>17|-|TRBV5-6|TRBJ2-2|TRBD1
TGTGCCAGCACTCCGGGAGGGACAGGGGGACGAACCGGGGAGCTGTTTTTT
CASTPGGTGGRTGELFF
>14|-|TRBV7-2|TRBJ2-1|-
TGTGCCAGCAGCTTCCTGACAGGAAGAAATGAGCAGTTCTTC
CASSFLTGRNEQFF
>17|-|TRBV5-1|TRBJ1-6|-
TGCGCCAGCAGCTTGGAGGCGCGACAGGTCCCAAATTCACCCCTCCACTTT
CASSLEARQVPNSPLHF
>13|-|TRBV6-5|TRBJ1-1|-
TGTGCCAGCAGTTCCACAGGGTTCACTGAAGCTTTCTTT
CASSSTGFTEAFF
>9|-|TRBV6-6|TRBJ1-5|-
TGTGGTGGGTATCAGCCCCAGCATTTT
CGGYQPQHF
>20|-|TRBV11-3|TRBJ2-7|-
TGTGCCAGCAGTCCTTATCAGCCGGGACGGACACCCGAAACACCTACCGAGCAGTACTTC
CASSPYQPGRTPETPTEQYF
>13|-|TRBV25-1|TRBJ2-1|TRBD1
TGTGCCAGCAGTTGGACAGGGTCAAATGAGCAGTTCTTC
CASSWTGSNEQFF
>14|-|TRBV15|TRBJ2-7|-
TGTGCCACCAGCAGAGATGCAGTTACCGGCGAGCAGTACTTC
CATSRDAVTGEQYF
>17|-|TRBV5-6|TRBJ2-2|TRBD2
TGTGCCAGCAGCTTGGATCGCGGGAGGCGAAGATCCGGGGAGCTGTTTTTT
CASSLDRGRRRSGELFF